This T cell receptor (beta chain) was identified in a study of OX40 agonist ivuxolimab in advanced cancers. Whole-study context: Prior therapy, whether anti-PD-1, anti-PD-L1 or anti-CTLA-4, was allowed, and less than 45% had some.

This table comes from immunoSEQ multiplex PCR, and its TCRdb copy is limited to in-frame clones, with some not included. The sample lists approximately 67,000 clones; 80% to 90% were seen once. Comments on this clone: The antigen is undetermined.

Germline CDR1 reads SGHAT; CDR2 reads FQNNGV. Trimming stripped 3 bases from V and 5 bases from J, with 8 bases between. This CDR3 comprises 13 residues. Study outcomes and limitations: Relative to CD4+, CD8+ T cells held more expanded clones on average.

This TCR was sampled from an adult with an advanced solid tumor such as melanoma, head and neck, liver or kidney cancer. The sample consisted of CD4+ or CD8+ T cells sorted from blood, taken in a trial of the OX40 agonist ivuxolimab. The chain couples TRBV11-2 to TRBJ1-5; D is ambiguous. CDR3 sequence reads: CASSFGPDQPQHF. The CDR3 coding sequence is TGTGCCAGCAGCTTTGGCCCCGATCAGCCCCAGCATTTT.